The 17 T cell receptor beta chains in this list originate from one sample, sequenced in a study of T cell repertoires in cytomegalovirus infection. TCRdb ran MiXCR on the reads and lists one entry per CDR3 protein. The sample records roughly 100,000 distinct CDR3 sequences, about 17% being singletons. Sequencing was performed on PBMCs. These receptors all stem from a human donor in good health (CMV status not recorded). Some clones in this sample may be carry-over from other donors' samples.

In its sample, this clonotype was seen many times. This chain uses TRBV28 with TRBJ1-1; D is possibly TRBD1 (6 bases). Germline V gives CDR1 MDHEN, CDR2 SYDVKM. With 6 bases removed from V and 11 bases from J, the gap between germline ends came to 16 bases. This CDR3 spans 12 amino acids. CDR3 coding DNA: TGTGCCAGCAGGCGACAAAAGGGGGGGGCTTTCTTT. This sequence encodes CASRRQKGGAFF. The whole variable domain, filled in from reference TRBV28 and TRBJ1-1, reads DVKVTQSSRYLVKRTGEKVFLECVQDMDHENMFWYRQDPGLGLRLIYFSYDVKMKEKGDIPEGYSVSREKKERFSLILESASTNQTSMYLCASRRQKGGAFFGQGTRLTVV.

This chain connects TRBV29-1 to TRBJ2-5; D is unclear. The germline V and J ends were trimmed by 6 bases and 0 bases, with 11 bases remaining between them. Germline values: CDR1 SQVTM, CDR2 ANQGSEA. The CDR3 runs 13 residues. CDR3 nucleotides: TGCAGCGTCGCCTCAGGAAACCAAGAGACCCAGTACTTC. This sequence encodes CSVASGNQETQYF. The whole variable domain, filled in from reference TRBV29-1 and TRBJ2-5, reads SAVISQKPSRDICQRGTSLTIQCQVDSQVTMMFWYRQQPGQSLTLIATANQGSEATYESGFVIDKFPISRPNLTFSTLTVSNMSPEDSSIYLCSVASGNQETQYFGPGTRLLVL.

This clonotype was seen repeatedly, ten times or more. The chain uses TRBV6-1 and TRBJ2-3, with TRBD2 identical over 8 bases. The CDR3 spans 17 residues. The germline V gene encodes CDR1 MNHNS and CDR2 SASEGT. V was clipped by 0 bases and J by 1 base; unmatched bases: 6. The CDR3 DNA is TGTGCCAGCAGTGAAGCGGGGGATAGCGGGGGCACAGATACGCAGTATTTT. Translating gives CASSEAGDSGGTDTQYF.

The V call is TRBV4-3, the J call TRBJ1-1; D ambiguous. Trimming left V 1 base short and J 3 bases short, with 6 bases between. The germline CDR1 and CDR2 sequences are LGHNA and YSLEER. The CDR3 totals 13 residues. CDR3 amino acids: CASSQAGDTEAFF. CDR3 bases: TGCGCCAGCAGCCAAGCTGGGGACACTGAAGCTTTCTTT.

The chain combines TRBV3-1 with TRBJ2-3, with D perhaps TRBD1 or TRBD2 (5 bases each). V was shortened by 11 bases and J by 11 bases, with 20 bases between the two germline ends. The CDR3 consists of 12 residues. Germline CDR1 reads LGHDT; CDR2 reads YNNKEL (reference sequence). For the CDR3, the DNA is TGTGCCTCAGCCCTGAGTGGGGGTATGCAGTATTTT. It specifies CASALSGGMQYF.

The chain recombines TRBV29-1 with TRBJ1-2; 7 nucleotides match TRBD1. Trimming took 3 bases from V and 8 from J; bases not matched to a gene: 9. CDR1 and CDR2 (germline): SQVTM, ANQGSEA. The CDR3 totals 13 residues. The CDR3 sequence is CSVDRGIMKGYTF. The DNA for the CDR3 is TGCAGCGTTGACAGGGGGATTATGAAAGGCTACACCTTC.

The chain couples TRBV7-9 to TRBJ2-2; a weak D match, TRBD1 (5 bases). The CDR3 loop spans 16 amino acids. Trimming shortened V by 2 bases and J by 0 bases, and 10 bases separated the two germline ends. Germline values: CDR1 SEHNR, CDR2 FQNEAQ (reference sequence). CDR3 protein: CASSLPTGTNTGELFF. As DNA, the CDR3 is TGTGCCAGCAGCTTACCCACAGGCACGAACACCGGGGAGCTGTTTTTT.

This clonotype was recorded a few times. The V gene is TRBV5-5, the J gene TRBJ1-5; D unresolved. V was pared by 4 bases and J by 4 bases, with 9 bases between. CDR1 is SGHKS, CDR2 YYEKEE, per germline (reference sequence). This CDR3 region has 13 residues. CDR3 sequence: CASSLDWNQPQHF. Written as DNA, the CDR3 is TGTGCCAGCAGCCTGGACTGGAATCAGCCCCAGCATTTT. Filled out from reference TRBV5-5 and TRBJ1-5, the complete variable domain reads DAGVTQSPTHLIKTRGQQVTLRCSPISGHKSVSWYQQVLGQGPQFIFQYYEKEERGRGNFPDRFSARQFPNYSSELNVNALLLGDSALYLCASSLDWNQPQHFGDGTRLSIL.

The chain couples TRBV12-3 or TRBV12-4 to TRBJ1-1; D gene unclear. The CDR3 is 12 residues long. The V gene lost 3 bases and the J gene lost 1 base, with 3 bases spanning the gap. CDR3 sequence reads: CASSLTNTEAFF. CDR3 sequence (DNA): TGTGCCAGCAGTTTGACGAACACTGAAGCTTTCTTT.

This clonotype has at least ten counts. The CDR3 DNA follows: TGTGCCAGCAGTGAATTGGGGGCGAGCTTGTACTTC. Residues: CASSELGASLYF. J is TRBJ2-7 and V is TRBV6-1; the D gene is possibly TRBD1 (6 bases). The germline V gene encodes CDR1 MNHNS and CDR2 SASEGT. V was cut by 2 bases and J by 12 bases, with 14 bases left in between. The CDR3 length is 12 residues.

Ten or more counts support this clonotype. The V call is TRBV14, the J call TRBJ2-1, with 7 positions matching TRBD1. The CDR3 has 15 residues. Germline CDR1 reads SGHDN; CDR2 reads FVKESK. With 0 bases clipped from V and 5 bases from J, the junction kept 4 bases outside the gene matches. The CDR3 DNA reads TGTGCCAGCAGCCAAGACAGGGGGAAGAACAATGAGCAGTTCTTC. Protein product: CASSQDRGKNNEQFF.

This clonotype was observed a few times. The V gene is TRBV24-1, the J gene TRBJ2-5; 13 bases are shared with TRBD2. There are 16 residues in the CDR3. Per the germline V gene, CDR1 is KGHDR and CDR2 is SFDVKD. J gave up 5 bases and V 4 bases, and 6 bases lay outside the gene matches. CDR3: CATSDPGTSGDETQYF. The CDR3 nucleotides are TGTGCCACCAGTGACCCCGGGACTAGCGGGGACGAGACCCAGTACTTC.

The chain recombines TRBV29-1 with TRBJ2-3; D call uncertain. Germline assignment: CDR1 SQVTM and CDR2 ANQGSEA. V was trimmed by 3 bases and J by 4 bases, leaving 11 bases between them. The CDR3 extends over 13 amino acids. Here the CDR3 DNA reads TGCAGCGTTGAGACCCTTGGGCCAGATACGCAGTATTTT. Encoded protein: CSVETLGPDTQYF.

This clonotype showed up just a few times. The rearrangement joins TRBV10-3 to TRBJ1-2, with 9 bases that match TRBD1. V was clipped by 4 bases and J by 8 bases; unmatched bases: 8. The germline gives CDR1 ENHRY, CDR2 SYGVKD. The CDR3 covers 14 residues. CDR3 amino acids: CAISANDRGGGYTF. The CDR3 DNA reads as TGTGCCATCAGTGCGAACGACAGGGGGGGCGGCTACACCTTC.

This clonotype appeared many times. The chain employs TRBV12-5 and TRBJ2-6, with a weak D call TRBD1 (5 bases). The CDR3 is 17 residues long. CDR1 LGHNT and CDR2 FRNRAP come from the germline V gene. V lost 1 base and J 4 bases, leaving 14 bases between the germline ends. CDR3 DNA sequence: TGTGCTAGTGGTTTGGGGACAACCCAAGCGGGGGCCAACGTCCTGACTTTC. Protein: CASGLGTTQAGANVLTF.

DNA of the CDR3: TGTGCCAGCAGCTCGGGACAGGGATTCACAGATACGCAGTATTTT. As protein: CASSSGQGFTDTQYF. V usage is TRBV5-4 and J usage is TRBJ2-3; 9 bases match TRBD1. Germline values: CDR1 SGHNT, CDR2 YYREEE (reference sequence). V shed 3 bases and J 2 bases; nucleotides not matched to a gene: 4. CDR3 length: 15 amino acids.

The J gene is TRBJ2-5, the V gene TRBV7-2, with D perhaps given as TRBD1 or TRBD2 (6 bases each). This CDR3 contains 14 residues. The V gene's germline CDR1 is SGHTA and CDR2 FQGNSA. The V end was cut by 3 bases, the J end by 5 bases, with 13 bases between. The CDR3, as DNA: TGTGCCAGCAGCTTTCGGGGGCCGGGGGAGACCCAGTACTTC. This codes for CASSFRGPGETQYF.